Detailed here is one T cell receptor beta chain. Its matching antigen is unknown. The data belong to a study of cytomegalovirus exposure and HLA in healthy donors. General observations from the study: In vitro assays verified that three CMV-associated chains recognized CMV antigens specifically.

Profiling relied on immunoSEQ multiplex PCR, and the TCRdb table lists in-frame clones only, not all of them. The sample has under 200,000 clones, under 95% seen once; the top ten hold more than 2.5%. CDR1 and CDR2 from the germline V gene are DFQATT and SNEGSKA (reference sequence). V lost 5 bases and J lost 8; bases outside the gene matches: 2. This CDR3 is built from 11 residues. This clonotype was obtained from a woman younger than 30 in good health and CMV-seropositive. This chain links TRBV20-1 with TRBJ1-4; 7 nucleotides align to TRBD1. What was sequenced was PBMCs. This chain's CDR3 is CSAQGDEKLFF. The CDR3 nucleotides are TGCAGTGCTCAGGGGGACGAAAAACTGTTTTTT.